This passage covers 16 T cell receptor beta chains from one sample sequenced in a study of blood T cell repertoires in COVID-19. Libraries were prepared by immunoSEQ multiplex PCR; TCRdb keeps only in-frame clonotypes and omits some of them. The sample holds 150,000 to 200,000 clones, 86% seen once. The sample was peripheral blood. Source of these receptors: a woman aged 60-75 years with COVID-19, enrolled during active disease.

This clone occurred once. The junction departs from germline at one end; a sequencing error may be responsible. This chain joins TRBV7-9 and TRBJ2-7, with a tentative D call TRBD1 (6 bases). The CDR3 is 15 residues long. Germline CDR1 and CDR2: SEHNR and FQNEAQ (reference sequence). The CDR3 bases are TGTGCCAGCAGCTTAGCCGGGCCAGGGACAACTCCACCTTATTTC. Amino acid sequence: CASSLAGPGTTPPYF.

V gene TRBV6-5 combines with J gene TRBJ1-5; D is unclear. The V gene's germline CDR1 is MNHEY and CDR2 SVGAGI. V was clipped by 6 bases and J by 2 bases, with 14 bases between them. This CDR3 has 15 residues. CDR3 sequence (DNA): TGTGCCAGCAGCGGCCCCCAGGCTCGCAATCAGCCCCAGCATTTT. This translates into CASSGPQARNQPQHF.

The J gene is TRBJ2-7, the V gene TRBV9; possibly TRBD2 for D (6 bases). The ends were cut back, 0 bases at V and 4 bases at J, with 17 bases in the middle. CDR1 is SGDLS and CDR2 is YYNGEE in the germline V gene. The CDR3 contains 16 residues. The CDR3 sequence: CASSVGGGTMSYEQYF. In DNA, the CDR3 is TGTGCCAGCAGCGTAGGGGGCGGGACGATGAGTTACGAGCAGTACTTC.

J is TRBJ1-2 and V is TRBV19; 10 bases line up with TRBD1. V shed 5 bases, J shed 4 bases, and the junction held 7 bases outside the gene matches. The CDR3 contains 15 residues. The V gene's germline CDR1 is LNHDA and CDR2 SQIVND (reference sequence). The CDR3 spells CASSVGTGEGYGYTF. The CDR3 bases are TGTGCCAGTAGTGTCGGGACAGGGGAGGGCTATGGCTACACCTTC.

The V gene is TRBV5-1, the J gene TRBJ2-5, with 9 bases identical to TRBD1. CDR1 SGHRS and CDR2 YFSETQ come from the germline V gene. The CDR3 is 15 amino acids. Trimming at V came to 2 bases and at J to 4 bases, leaving 6 bases not matched to a gene. CDR3: CASSLDRGKGETQYF. CDR3 nucleotides: TGCGCCAGCAGCTTAGACAGGGGGAAGGGAGAGACCCAGTACTTC.

The chain carries TRBV2 and TRBJ2-7; perhaps TRBD1 as D (5 bases). The CDR3 loop spans 14 amino acids. The V end lost 0 bases, the J end lost 5 bases, and 11 bases lay between the germline ends. CDR1 is SNHLY, CDR2 FYNNEI, per germline. DNA for the CDR3: TGTGCCAGCAGTGAAGCGTCCAGGGTGGACGAGCAGTACTTC. Translation: CASSEASRVDEQYF.

The V and J genes are TRBV15 and TRBJ1-6; D is unresolved. The V gene's germline CDR1 is LNHNV and CDR2 YYDKDF (reference sequence). V shed 1 base and J shed 10 bases, with 14 bases lying between them. The CDR3 spans 15 residues. CDR3 DNA sequence: TGTGCCACCAGCAGAGTAGGAGTTCGGAGCTCACCCCTCCACTTT. Translation gives CATSRVGVRSSPLHF.

This chain joins TRBV11-3 and TRBJ2-3, with D perhaps matching TRBD2 (6 bases). CDR1 and CDR2 (germline): SGHNT, YENEEA. Trimming took off 1 base at V and 3 bases at J, with 11 bases between the two ends. This CDR3 is 15 amino acids long. The CDR3 here is CASSLGLAITDTQYF. Written as DNA, the CDR3 is TGTGCCAGCAGCTTAGGTCTAGCGATTACAGATACGCAGTATTTT.

The gene calls are TRBV10-1 and TRBJ2-3, with 12 positions matching TRBD2. The V and J ends lost 8 bases and 8 bases, in that order; junction bases with no gene match: 11. Germline V CDR1 and CDR2: WNHNN, SYGVQD (reference sequence). The CDR3 contains 15 residues. For the CDR3, the DNA is TGCGCCAGCGCTAGCGGGAGGGCCGGGGCAGGTACGCAGTATTTT. As protein: CASASGRAGAGTQYF.

Only one count was recorded for this clone. J is TRBJ2-1 and V is TRBV10-2, with D possibly TRBD1 on 6 matching bases. The germline CDR1 and CDR2 sequences are WSHSY and SAAADI. The V and J ends lost 6 bases and 0 bases respectively, with 21 bases between them. The CDR3 is made up of 18 amino acids. DNA of the CDR3: TGCGCCAGCAGGGCACAGGGATTTAGAAATCGCTCCTACAATGAGCAGTTCTTC. It encodes CASRAQGFRNRSYNEQFF.

The chain has TRBV6-2 or TRBV6-3 and TRBJ2-7; D unresolved. V dropped 6 bases and J dropped 8 bases, with 20 bases sitting between them. The germline CDR1 and CDR2 sequences are MNHEY and SVGEGT. The CDR3 covers 14 residues. The CDR3 loop reads CASSPARDVIKQYF. CDR3 bases: TGTGCCAGCAGCCCAGCTAGAGACGTGATCAAGCAGTACTTC.

The chain links TRBV5-1 to TRBJ2-6; the match to TRBD1 covers 7 bases. V was clipped by 0 bases and J by 4 bases; unmatched bases: 7. Germline CDR1 SGHRS, CDR2 YFSETQ. The CDR3 totals 17 residues. The CDR3 here is CASSLEGQLKGANVLTF. The CDR3 region has the DNA TGCGCCAGCAGCTTGGAGGGACAGCTTAAGGGGGCCAACGTCCTGACTTTC.

The chain employs TRBV4-1 and TRBJ1-6, with 9 bases matching TRBD1. In germline, CDR1 is MGHRA, CDR2 YSYEKL. Trimming removed 0 bases from V and 7 bases from J; junction bases left unmatched: 10. The CDR3 consists of 18 residues. The CDR3 region has the DNA TGCGCCAGCAGCCAAGAGGGGGGCGGACAGGGGCGAAATTCACCCCTCCACTTT. It yields the protein CASSQEGGGQGRNSPLHF.

The chain carries TRBV6-5 and TRBJ1-2; 7 nucleotides line up with TRBD1. Germline trimming cut 4 bases from V and 3 bases from J; bases unmatched to any gene: 2. Germline values: CDR1 MNHEY, CDR2 SVGAGI. The CDR3 contains 13 residues. CDR3 in amino acids: CASSWGQHYGYTF. Written as DNA, the CDR3 is TGTGCCAGCAGTTGGGGACAGCACTATGGCTACACCTTC.

The chain joins TRBV19 to TRBJ1-5; possibly TRBD1 for D (6 bases). The V and J ends lost 7 bases and 0 bases respectively, with 10 bases between them. The CDR3 covers 14 residues. The germline V gene encodes CDR1 LNHDA and CDR2 SQIVND (reference sequence). The DNA of the CDR3 is TGTGCCAGTAAGGGGGGGTATAGCAATCAGCCCCAGCATTTT. Its protein product is CASKGGYSNQPQHF. The full variable domain, rest sourced from reference TRBV19 and TRBJ1-5, is DGGITQSPKYLFRKEGQNVTLSCEQNLNHDAMYWYRQDPGQGLRLIYYSQIVNDFQKGDIAEGYSVSREKKESFPLTVTSAQKNPTAFYLCASKGGYSNQPQHFGDGTRLSIL.

CDR3 in DNA: TGTGCCAGCAGCGAACGACTAGCACCATACAATGAGCAGTTCTTC. Translated, it gives CASSERLAPYNEQFF. The chain links TRBV9 to TRBJ2-1, with 7 bases lining up with TRBD2. The germline gives CDR1 SGDLS, CDR2 YYNGEE. Trimming at V came to 3 bases and at J to 4 bases, leaving 7 bases not matched to a gene. The CDR3 sequence is 15 residues long. Filled out from reference TRBV9 and TRBJ2-1, the complete variable domain reads DSGVTQTPKHLITATGQRVTLRCSPRSGDLSVYWYQQSLDQGLQFLIQYYNGEERAKGNILERFSAQQFPDLHSELNLSSLELGDSALYFCASSERLAPYNEQFFGPGTRLTVL.